A single sample is the source of the 17 T cell receptor beta chains below, sequenced in a study of blood T cell repertoires in COVID-19. TCRdb keeps only in-frame clones here, not all; method: immunoSEQ multiplex PCR. The sample lists around 140,000 clones; around nine tenths were seen once. Specimen: peripheral blood. All receptors come from a man aged 45-65 years with active or convalescent COVID-19.

This clone was counted between two and nine times. The rearrangement uses TRBV2 and TRBJ1-6; 8 positions agree with TRBD1. There are 15 residues in the CDR3. Germline V CDR1 and CDR2: SNHLY, FYNNEI. Trimming at V came to 8 bases and at J to 8 bases, leaving 11 bases not matched to a gene. CDR3 region: CASDGKTGVYSPLHF. For the CDR3, the DNA is TGTGCCAGCGATGGGAAGACAGGGGTTTATTCACCCCTCCACTTT.

This chain joins TRBV29-1 and TRBJ1-1, with D perhaps matching TRBD1 (6 bases). CDR1 and CDR2 (germline): SQVTM, ANQGSEA. The ends were cut back, 4 bases at V and 4 bases at J, with 10 bases in the middle. This CDR3 is built from 12 residues. The CDR3 region is CSVGQGSTEAFF. The CDR3 nucleotides are TGCAGCGTTGGTCAGGGGAGCACTGAAGCTTTCTTT.

The chain couples TRBV11-3 to TRBJ2-1, with 9 positions matching TRBD2. Germline-derived CDR1 and CDR2 are SGHNT and YENEEA. The CDR3 covers 15 residues. V was pared by 5 bases and J by 0 bases, with 2 bases of the junction left unmatched. CDR3 amino acids: CASSISGSSYNEQFF. CDR3 nucleotides: TGTGCCAGCAGCATTAGCGGGAGCTCCTACAATGAGCAGTTCTTC.

This CDR3 is CASRLTGGYGYTF. The CDR3 coding sequence is TGTGCCAGCAGACTGACAGGGGGTTATGGCTACACCTTC. The chain has TRBV28 and TRBJ1-2; 9 nucleotides line up with TRBD1. The CDR3 totals 13 residues. The germline CDR1 and CDR2 sequences are MDHEN and SYDVKM. V lost 6 bases, J lost 5 bases, and 4 bases stayed unmatched.

The chain recombines TRBV27 with TRBJ1-4; 8 nucleotides line up with TRBD1. CDR3 size: 16 residues. Germline CDR1 is MNHEY and CDR2 is SMNVEV (reference sequence). With V trimmed by 6 bases and J by 4 bases, 10 bases remained unmatched. CDR3 sequence reads: CASSRRAGGVNEKLFF. CDR3 nucleotides: TGTGCCAGCAGCCGAAGGGCAGGGGGCGTTAATGAAAAACTGTTTTTT. The whole variable domain, remainder taken from reference TRBV27 and TRBJ1-4, is EAQVTQNPRYLITVTGKKLTVTCSQNMNHEYMSWYRQDPGLGLRQIYYSMNVEVTDKGDVPEGYKVSRKEKRNFPLILESPSPNQTSLYFCASSRRAGGVNEKLFFGSGTQLSVL.

This clone has more than one count but fewer than ten. The chain carries TRBV7-9 and TRBJ2-3; D is possibly TRBD2 (6 bases). There are 16 residues in the CDR3. V lost 2 bases and J lost 0, with 12 bases in between. CDR1 and CDR2 from the germline V gene are SEHNR and FQNEAQ (reference sequence). Here the CDR3 reads CASSLRDGGSTDTQYF. For the CDR3, the DNA is TGTGCCAGCAGCTTACGGGACGGGGGTAGCACAGATACGCAGTATTTT.

The chain couples TRBV21-1 to TRBJ2-7; TRBD1, the table's D call, was not compared with the DNA. TRBV21-1 is a recognized pseudogene. The CDR3 is made up of 19 amino acids. For the CDR3, the DNA is TGTGCCAGCAGCAAAGCATTTCGTATTCAGGGAAAAGGCTCCTACGAGCAGTACTTC. As protein: CASSKAFRIQGKGSYEQYF.

The gene calls are TRBV3-1 (or the pseudogene TRBV3-2) and TRBJ2-4, with a possible D match to TRBD2 (6 bases). CDR1 and CDR2 from the germline V gene are LGHDT and YNNKEL (reference sequence). This CDR3 region has 14 residues. Trimming removed 1 base at V and 5 bases at J, with 9 bases between. The CDR3 coding sequence is TGTGCCAGCAGCCAAGCGAGCGGGCAAAACATTCAGTACTTC. As protein: CASSQASGQNIQYF.

The count of this clone is one. The gene calls are TRBV4-1 and TRBJ2-7; 12 positions agree with TRBD2. The CDR3 runs 20 residues. V was pared by 1 base and J by 4 bases, with 17 bases of the junction left unmatched. Germline CDR1 and CDR2: MGHRA and YSYEKL. CDR3 bases: TGCGCCAGCAGCCAAGGAATGACTAGCGGGAGAGGTAATCAGCCGTACGAGCAGTACTTC. As protein: CASSQGMTSGRGNQPYEQYF.

The chain is built from TRBV18 and TRBJ1-6; 8 bases match TRBD1. V dropped 3 bases and J dropped 6; count of bases not matched to a gene: 1. Germline values: CDR1 KGHSH, CDR2 LQKENI. There are 14 residues in the CDR3. CDR3 DNA: TGTGCCAGCTCACCCACAGGGGGTAATTCACCCCTCCACTTT. This gives the protein CASSPTGGNSPLHF. The whole variable domain, filled in from reference TRBV18 and TRBJ1-6, reads NAGVMQNPRHLVRRRGQEARLRCSPMKGHSHVYWYRQLPEEGLKFMVYLQKENIIDESGMPKERFSAEFPKEGPSILRIQQVVRGDSAAYFCASSPTGGNSPLHFGNGTRLTVT.

The V call is TRBV30, the J call TRBJ1-5; 10 bases are shared with TRBD1. This CDR3 has 15 residues. The V gene end was trimmed by 7 bases and the J gene end by 3 bases; junction bases not matched to a gene: 9. Germline lookup yields CDR1 GTSNPN and CDR2 SVGIG (reference sequence). CDR3 DNA sequence: TGTGCCTACCGACTGGACAGGGGGGACAATCAGCCCCAGCATTTT. Amino acid sequence: CAYRLDRGDNQPQHF.

The gene calls are TRBV4-1 and TRBJ2-7; tentative D call: TRBD1 (6 bases). Trimming cost V 0 bases and J 2 bases, with 8 bases left between them. The CDR3 totals 14 residues. CDR1 MGHRA and CDR2 YSYEKL come from the germline V gene. CDR3: CASSQEQGPYEQYF. The CDR3 coding sequence is TGCGCCAGCAGCCAAGAACAGGGCCCCTACGAGCAGTACTTC.

The CDR3 sequence: CASSLEAGVGYTF. CDR3 DNA: TGTGCCAGCAGCTTAGAGGCAGGGGTTGGCTACACCTTC. The chain links TRBV11-2 to TRBJ1-2, with a weak D call TRBD1 (6 bases). Germline V lookup: CDR1 SGHAT, CDR2 FQNNGV. The CDR3 totals 13 residues. Deletions cut 0 bases from V and 7 bases from J, with 9 bases between. Complete variable domain (other parts from reference TRBV11-2 and TRBJ1-2): EAGVAQSPRYKIIEKRQSVAFWCNPISGHATLYWYQQILGQGPKLLIQFQNNGVVDDSQLPKDRFSAERLKGVDSTLKIQPAKLEDSAVYLCASSLEAGVGYTFGSGTRLTVV.

The CDR3 coding sequence is TGTGCTAGTGCCGGCGATTCATTTCGCGCGGTGGGGGGTGAAGCTTTCTTT. It translates to CASAGDSFRAVGGEAFF. The V call is TRBV12-5, the J call TRBJ1-1, with a tentative D call TRBD1 (5 bases). Trimming stripped 7 bases from V and 7 bases from J, with 28 bases between. The CDR3 runs to 17 residues. Germline CDR1 reads LGHNT; CDR2 reads FRNRAP.

The gene calls are TRBV11-1 and TRBJ1-1; 7 bases are shared with TRBD1. Germline lookup yields CDR1 SGHAT and CDR2 FQDESV (reference sequence). The CDR3 has 15 residues. The V gene end was trimmed by 0 bases and the J gene end by 6 bases; junction bases not matched to a gene: 7. CDR3 bases: TGTGCCAGCAGCTTAGCCCCCGGCAGGGGGGCTGAAGCTTTCTTT. This sequence encodes CASSLAPGRGAEAFF.

The chain joins TRBV7-8 to TRBJ2-7, with 10 positions matching TRBD1. Trimming at V came to 3 bases and at J to 1 base, leaving 3 bases not matched to a gene. The germline gives CDR1 SGHVS, CDR2 FQNEAQ. CDR3 size: 15 residues. The CDR3 DNA reads TGTGCCAGCAGCTTCGGACAGGGGGTGTCCTACGAGCAGTACTTC. Its translation is CASSFGQGVSYEQYF. Together with reference TRBV7-8 and TRBJ2-7, the CDR3 gives the full variable domain: GAGVSQSPRYKVAKRGQDVALRCDPISGHVSLFWYQQALGQGPEFLTYFQNEAQLDKSGLPSDRFFAERPEGSVSTLKIQRTQQEDSAVYLCASSFGQGVSYEQYFGPGTRLTVT.

V gene TRBV27 combines with J gene TRBJ2-7; 8 bases match TRBD2. The CDR3 extends over 15 amino acids. Germline V gene data show CDR1 as MNHEY and CDR2 as SMNVEV (reference sequence). J gave up 2 bases and V 3 bases, and 6 bases lay outside the gene matches. CDR3 sequence: CASSFSSGRTYEQYF. The CDR3 bases are TGTGCCAGCAGTTTCTCTAGCGGGCGCACCTACGAGCAGTACTTC.